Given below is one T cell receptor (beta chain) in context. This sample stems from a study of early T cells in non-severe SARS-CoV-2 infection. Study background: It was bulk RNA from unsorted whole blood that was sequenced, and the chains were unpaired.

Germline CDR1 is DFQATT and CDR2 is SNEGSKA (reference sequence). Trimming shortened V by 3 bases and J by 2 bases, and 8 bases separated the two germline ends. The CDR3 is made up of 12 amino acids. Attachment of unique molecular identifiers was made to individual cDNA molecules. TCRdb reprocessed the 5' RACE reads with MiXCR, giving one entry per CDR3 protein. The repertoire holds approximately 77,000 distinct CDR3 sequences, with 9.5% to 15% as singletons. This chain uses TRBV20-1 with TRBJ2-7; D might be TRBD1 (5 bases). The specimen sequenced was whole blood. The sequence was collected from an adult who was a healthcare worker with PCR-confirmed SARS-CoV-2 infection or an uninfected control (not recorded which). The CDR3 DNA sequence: TGCAGTGCTAGGGGGCAGCCCTACGAGCAGTACTTC. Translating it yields CSARGQPYEQYF.